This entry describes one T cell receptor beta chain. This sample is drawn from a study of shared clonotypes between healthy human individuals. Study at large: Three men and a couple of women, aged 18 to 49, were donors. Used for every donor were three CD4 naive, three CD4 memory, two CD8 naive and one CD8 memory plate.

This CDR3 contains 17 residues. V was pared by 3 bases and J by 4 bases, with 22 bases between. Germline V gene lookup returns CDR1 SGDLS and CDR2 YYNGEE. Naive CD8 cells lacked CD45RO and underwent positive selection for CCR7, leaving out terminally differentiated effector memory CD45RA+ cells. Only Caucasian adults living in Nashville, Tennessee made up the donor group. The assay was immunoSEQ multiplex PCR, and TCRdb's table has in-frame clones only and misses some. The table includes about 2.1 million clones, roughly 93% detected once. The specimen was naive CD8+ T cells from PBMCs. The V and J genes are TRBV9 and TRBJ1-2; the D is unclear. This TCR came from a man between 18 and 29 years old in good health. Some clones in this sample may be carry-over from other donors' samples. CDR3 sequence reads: CASSASLAALDGYGYTF. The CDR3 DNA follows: TGTGCCAGCAGCGCCTCCCTGGCAGCCCTGGATGGCTATGGCTACACCTTC.